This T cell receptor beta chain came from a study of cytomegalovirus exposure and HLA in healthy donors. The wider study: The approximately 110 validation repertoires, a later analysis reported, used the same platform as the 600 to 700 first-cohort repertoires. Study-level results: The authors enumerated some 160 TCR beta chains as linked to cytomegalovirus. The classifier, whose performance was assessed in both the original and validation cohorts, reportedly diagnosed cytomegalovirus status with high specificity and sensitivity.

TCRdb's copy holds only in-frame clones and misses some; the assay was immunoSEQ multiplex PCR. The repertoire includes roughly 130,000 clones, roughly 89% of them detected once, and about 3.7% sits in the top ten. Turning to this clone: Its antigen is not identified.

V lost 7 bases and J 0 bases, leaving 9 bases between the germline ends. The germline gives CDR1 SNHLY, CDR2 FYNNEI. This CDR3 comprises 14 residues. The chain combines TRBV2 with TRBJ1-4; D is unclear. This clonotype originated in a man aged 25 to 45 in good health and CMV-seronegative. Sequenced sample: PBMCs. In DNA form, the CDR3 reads TGTGCCAGCAATCCAGAGGCAACTAATGAAAAACTGTTTTTT. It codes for CASNPEATNEKLFF.